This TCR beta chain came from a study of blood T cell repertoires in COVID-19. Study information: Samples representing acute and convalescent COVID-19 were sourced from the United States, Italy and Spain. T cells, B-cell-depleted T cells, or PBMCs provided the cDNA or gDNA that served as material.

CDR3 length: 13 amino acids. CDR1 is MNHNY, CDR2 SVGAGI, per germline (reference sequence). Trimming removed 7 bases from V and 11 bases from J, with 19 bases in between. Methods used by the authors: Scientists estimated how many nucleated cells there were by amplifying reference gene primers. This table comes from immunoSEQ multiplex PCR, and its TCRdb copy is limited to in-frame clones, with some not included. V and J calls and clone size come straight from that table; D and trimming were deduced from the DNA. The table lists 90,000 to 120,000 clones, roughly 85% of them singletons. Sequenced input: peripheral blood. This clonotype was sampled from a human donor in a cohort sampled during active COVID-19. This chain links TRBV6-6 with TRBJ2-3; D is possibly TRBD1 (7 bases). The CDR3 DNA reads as TGTGCCAGCACCAGGGGGGACCCCCTCGGGCAGTATTTT. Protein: CASTRGDPLGQYF.